These 13 T cell receptor beta chains came from one sample sequenced in a study of T cell responses to AZD1222 COVID-19 vaccine. Sequencing used immunoSEQ multiplex PCR; TCRdb keeps in-frame clones, though not all of them. The table has approximately 180,000 clones, 87% seen once. Material: peripheral blood, obtained on day 0 of AZD1222 vaccination. The receptors were sampled from an adult in good health.

The chain recombines TRBV6-5 with TRBJ1-2; D is unresolved. V lost 10 bases and J 4 bases, leaving 16 bases between the germline ends. The CDR3 runs to 13 residues. Germline-derived CDR1 and CDR2 are MNHEY and SVGAGI. CDR3 region: CATIEAGLYGYTF. The CDR3 bases are TGTGCCACCATAGAGGCAGGTCTCTATGGCTACACCTTC.

CDR3 in DNA: TGTGCCAGCAGCCCGAGAAACCCTAACTATGGCTACACCTTC. This sequence encodes CASSPRNPNYGYTF. This chain uses TRBV7-2 with TRBJ1-2, with D hard to call. The germline CDR1 and CDR2 sequences are SGHTA and FQGNSA. V was shortened by 5 bases and J by 0 bases, with 10 bases between the two germline ends. The CDR3 is 14 amino acids. The full variable domain, its missing parts supplied by reference TRBV7-2 and TRBJ1-2, is GAGVSQSPSNKVTEKGKDVELRCDPISGHTALYWYRQSLGQGLEFLIYFQGNSAPDKSGLPSDRFSAERTGGSVSTLTIQRTQQEDSAVYLCASSPRNPNYGYTFGSGTRLTVV.

This clone has a handful of counts. The gene calls are TRBV30 and TRBJ1-3; D is unresolved. CDR1 is GTSNPN, CDR2 SVGIG, per germline (reference sequence). V was pared by 0 bases and J by 4 bases, with 10 bases between. The CDR3 contains 14 residues. CDR3 in amino acids: CAWSVALRGNTIYF. Here the CDR3 DNA reads TGTGCCTGGAGTGTCGCCCTACGGGGAAACACCATATATTTT.

The rearrangement links TRBV27 to TRBJ1-3; 9 bases are a match to TRBD1. Germline V gene sequence: CDR1 MNHEY, CDR2 SMNVEV (reference sequence). There are 16 residues in the CDR3. J lost 3 bases, V lost 1 base, and 4 bases had no gene match. CDR3 sequence reads: CASSLYGTGIGNTIYF. CDR3 in DNA: TGTGCCAGCAGTTTATACGGGACAGGGATTGGAAACACCATATATTTT.

V gene TRBV30 combines with J gene TRBJ2-7; TRBD1 matches at 8 bases. The CDR3 is made up of 14 amino acids. Germline V gives CDR1 GTSNPN, CDR2 SVGIG (reference sequence). After removal of 3 bases from V and 5 bases from J, the junction contained 9 bases not matched to a gene. CDR3 DNA: TGTGCCTGGAGCCTAGGACAGGGCACCCACGAGCAGTACTTC. Residues: CAWSLGQGTHEQYF.

The chain combines TRBV7-8 with TRBJ1-5; tentatively, D is TRBD1 (5 bases). Germline values: CDR1 SGHVS, CDR2 FQNEAQ. The V gene lost 3 bases and the J gene lost 6 bases, with 15 bases spanning the gap. CDR3 size: 15 residues. This CDR3 is CASSFQQGPSQPQHF. The CDR3, as DNA: TGTGCCAGCAGCTTTCAGCAGGGTCCAAGTCAGCCCCAGCATTTT.

The chain combines TRBV4-2 with TRBJ2-7; 7 positions agree with TRBD2. V was clipped by 0 bases and J by 3 bases; unmatched bases: 11. CDR3 length: 17 residues. Germline CDR1 and CDR2: LGHNA and YNFKEQ. CDR3 DNA: TGTGCCAGCAGCCAAGAGACGCGGGAGCAACTCCTCTACGAGCAGTACTTC. This translates into CASSQETREQLLYEQYF.

Written as DNA, the CDR3 is TGTGCCAGCAGCTCCCGCGGAGCGGGAGGCTGGCATGAGCAGTTCTTC. Encoded protein: CASSSRGAGGWHEQFF. The chain couples TRBV7-2 to TRBJ2-1; 9 bases line up with TRBD2. In germline, CDR1 is SGHTA, CDR2 FQGNSA. This CDR3 is 16 amino acids long. Trimming at V came to 4 bases and at J to 8 bases, leaving 12 bases not matched to a gene.

The J gene is TRBJ2-3, the V gene TRBV3-1 (or the pseudogene TRBV3-2); 7 nucleotides match TRBD2. The CDR3 contains 15 residues. J gave up 8 bases and V 4 bases, and 12 bases lay outside the gene matches. Per the germline V gene, CDR1 is LGHDT and CDR2 is YNNKEL (reference sequence). In nucleotides, the CDR3 is TGTGCCAGCAGCCCGGTTGTGGGGGGGACGGGTACGCAGTATTTT. Translation: CASSPVVGGTGTQYF.

V gene TRBV27 combines with J gene TRBJ1-1; D call uncertain. Germline CDR1 is MNHEY and CDR2 is SMNVEV (reference sequence). The CDR3 covers 14 residues. V was pared by 6 bases and J by 0 bases, with 11 bases between. The CDR3 region is CASRPNTVNTEAFF. CDR3 sequence (DNA): TGTGCCAGCAGGCCCAATACAGTGAACACTGAAGCTTTCTTT.

This clone was seen a handful of times. V and J are TRBV24-1 and TRBJ2-2, with D tentatively TRBD2 (6 bases). The CDR3 runs to 17 residues. V lost 3 bases and J lost 0, with 13 bases in between. Germline values: CDR1 KGHDR, CDR2 SFDVKD. The CDR3 coding sequence is TGTGCCACCAGTGATAATCGGGGGAAGACGAACACCGGGGAGCTGTTTTTT. It encodes CATSDNRGKTNTGELFF.

V and J are TRBV7-9 and TRBJ1-3; 10 bases line up with TRBD1. This CDR3 contains 18 residues. Germline V gene data show CDR1 as SEHNR and CDR2 as FQNEAQ (reference sequence). The V segment lost 1 base and the J segment 2 bases; nucleotides outside the gene matches: 8. The CDR3 DNA follows: TGTGCCAGCAGCTTAGGAGACAGGGGGCAAGTTGCTGGAAACACCATATATTTT. It translates to CASSLGDRGQVAGNTIYF.

The gene calls are TRBV5-1 and TRBJ2-1; no firm D call. V gave up 0 bases and J gave up 7 bases, with 20 bases separating them. Looked up from germline, CDR1 is SGHRS and CDR2 is YFSETQ. The CDR3 contains 17 residues. The CDR3 here is CASSLDLGIDEPNEQFF. The DNA for the CDR3 is TGCGCCAGCAGCTTGGATTTAGGGATAGACGAACCTAATGAGCAGTTCTTC.